This TCR beta chain was found in a study of CD8 T cells in Susac syndrome. Healthy donors constituted the control group, matched for age and sex. CDR1 is SQVTM and CDR2 is ANQGSEA in the germline V gene. The CDR3 loop spans 13 amino acids. The trim removed 6 bases at V and 2 bases at J, leaving 4 bases unmatched. A quantity of roughly 0.5 to 1 ug RNA underwent reverse transcription using random hexamers. With immunoSEQ multiplex PCR, TCR beta CDR3 was amplified across 54 Vbeta and 13 Jbeta. MiXCR, run by TCRdb on the immunoSEQ multiplex PCR reads, gives a single entry per CDR3 protein. In the table there are roughly 44,000 distinct CDR3 sequences, over 85% of which are singletons.

V gene TRBV29-1 combines with J gene TRBJ2-1; TRBD2 matches at 7 bases. The sequence was collected from a human donor in good health. The sequenced sample was CD8+ T cells from PBMCs. CDR3 residues: CSVKLAAYNEQFF. CDR3 sequence (DNA): TGCAGCGTGAAGCTAGCGGCCTACAATGAGCAGTTCTTC.